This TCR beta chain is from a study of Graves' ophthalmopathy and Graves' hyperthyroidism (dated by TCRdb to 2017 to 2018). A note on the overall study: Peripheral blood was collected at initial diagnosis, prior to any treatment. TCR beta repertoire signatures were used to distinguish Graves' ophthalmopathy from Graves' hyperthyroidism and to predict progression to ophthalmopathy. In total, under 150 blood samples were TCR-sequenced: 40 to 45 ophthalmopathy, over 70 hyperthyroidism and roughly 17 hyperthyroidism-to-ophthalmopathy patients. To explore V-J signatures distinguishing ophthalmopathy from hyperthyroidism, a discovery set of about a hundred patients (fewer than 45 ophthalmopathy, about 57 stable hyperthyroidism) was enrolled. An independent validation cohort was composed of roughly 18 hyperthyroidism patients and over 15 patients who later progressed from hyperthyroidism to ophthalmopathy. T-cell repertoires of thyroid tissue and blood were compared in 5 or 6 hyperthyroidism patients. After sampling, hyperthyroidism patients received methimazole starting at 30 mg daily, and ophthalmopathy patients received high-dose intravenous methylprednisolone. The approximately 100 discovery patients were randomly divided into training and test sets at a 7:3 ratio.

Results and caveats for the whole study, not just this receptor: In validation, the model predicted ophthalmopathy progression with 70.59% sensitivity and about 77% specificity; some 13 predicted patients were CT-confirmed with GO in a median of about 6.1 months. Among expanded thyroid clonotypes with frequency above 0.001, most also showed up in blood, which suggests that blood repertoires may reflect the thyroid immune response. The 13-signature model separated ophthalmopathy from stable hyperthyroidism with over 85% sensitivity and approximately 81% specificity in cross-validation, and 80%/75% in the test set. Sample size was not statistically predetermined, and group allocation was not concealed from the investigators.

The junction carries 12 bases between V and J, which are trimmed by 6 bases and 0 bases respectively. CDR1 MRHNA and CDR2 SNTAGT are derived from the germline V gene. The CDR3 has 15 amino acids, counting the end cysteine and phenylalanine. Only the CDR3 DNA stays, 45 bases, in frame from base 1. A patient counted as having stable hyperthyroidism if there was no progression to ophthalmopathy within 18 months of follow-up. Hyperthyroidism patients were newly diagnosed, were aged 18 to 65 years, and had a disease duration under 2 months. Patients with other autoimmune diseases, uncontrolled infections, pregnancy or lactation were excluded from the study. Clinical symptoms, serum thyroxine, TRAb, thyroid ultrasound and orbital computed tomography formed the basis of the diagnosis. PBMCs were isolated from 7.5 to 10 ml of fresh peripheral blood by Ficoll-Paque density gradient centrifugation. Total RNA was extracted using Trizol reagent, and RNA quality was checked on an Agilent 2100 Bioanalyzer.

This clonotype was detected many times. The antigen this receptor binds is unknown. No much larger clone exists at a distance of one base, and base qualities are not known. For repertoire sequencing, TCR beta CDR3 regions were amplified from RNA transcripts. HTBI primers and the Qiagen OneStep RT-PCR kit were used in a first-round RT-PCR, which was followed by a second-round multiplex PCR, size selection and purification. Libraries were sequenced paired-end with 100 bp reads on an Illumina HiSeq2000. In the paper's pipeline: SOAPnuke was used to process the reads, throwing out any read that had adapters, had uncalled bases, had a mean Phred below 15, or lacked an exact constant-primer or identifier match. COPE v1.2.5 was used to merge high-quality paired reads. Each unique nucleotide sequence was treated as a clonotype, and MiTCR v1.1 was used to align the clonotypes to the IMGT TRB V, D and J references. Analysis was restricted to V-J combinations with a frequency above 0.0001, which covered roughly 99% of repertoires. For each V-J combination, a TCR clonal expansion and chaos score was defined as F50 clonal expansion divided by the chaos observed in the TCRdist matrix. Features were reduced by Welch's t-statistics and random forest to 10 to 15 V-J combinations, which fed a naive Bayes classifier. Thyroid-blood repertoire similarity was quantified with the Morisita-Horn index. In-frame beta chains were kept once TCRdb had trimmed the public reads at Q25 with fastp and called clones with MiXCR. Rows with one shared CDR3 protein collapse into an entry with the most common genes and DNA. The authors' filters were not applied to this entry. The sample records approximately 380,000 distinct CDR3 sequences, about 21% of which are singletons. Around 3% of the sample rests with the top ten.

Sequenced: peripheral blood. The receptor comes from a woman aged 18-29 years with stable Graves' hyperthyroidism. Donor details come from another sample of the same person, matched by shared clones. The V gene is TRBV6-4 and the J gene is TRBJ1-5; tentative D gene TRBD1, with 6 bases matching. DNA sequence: TGTGCCAGCAGCGTAACAGGGTATAGCAATCAGCCCCAGCATTTT. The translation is CASSVTGYSNQPQHF.